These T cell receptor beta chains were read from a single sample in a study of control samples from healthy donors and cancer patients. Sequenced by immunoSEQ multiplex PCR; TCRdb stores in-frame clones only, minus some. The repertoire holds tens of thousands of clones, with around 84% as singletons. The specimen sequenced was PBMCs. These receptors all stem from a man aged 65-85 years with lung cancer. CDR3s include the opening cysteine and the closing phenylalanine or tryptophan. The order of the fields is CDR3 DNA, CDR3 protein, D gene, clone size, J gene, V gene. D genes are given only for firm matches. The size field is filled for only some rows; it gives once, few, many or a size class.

cdr3_nt: TGCGCCAGCAGCTTAGGAGCGGCGGCTGGAAACACCATATATTTT
cdr3_aa: CASSLGAAAGNTIYF
d_call: -
clone_size: -
j_call: TRBJ1-3
v_call: TRBV5-1

cdr3_nt: TGTGCCAGCAGCCGGGCAAAGGGGGGAACCGGGGAGCTGTTTTTT
cdr3_aa: CASSRAKGGTGELFF
d_call: -
clone_size: -
j_call: TRBJ2-2
v_call: TRBV14

cdr3_nt: TGTGCCAGTAGTCTAGCGGCTGCCAAAAACATTCAGTACTTC
cdr3_aa: CASSLAAAKNIQYF
d_call: TRBD2
clone_size: -
j_call: TRBJ2-4
v_call: TRBV19

cdr3_nt: TGTGCCAGCAGTTCCCCGGGACAGGAAAACACTGAAGCTTTCTTT
cdr3_aa: CASSSPGQENTEAFF
d_call: TRBD1
clone_size: -
j_call: TRBJ1-1
v_call: TRBV6-5

cdr3_nt: TGTGCCAGCAGCCCACCGGGGACAGGGGGCGCTTTAGGCGGGGAGCTGTTTTTT
cdr3_aa: CASSPPGTGGALGGELFF
d_call: TRBD1
clone_size: -
j_call: TRBJ2-2
v_call: TRBV13

cdr3_nt: TGCGCCAGTCCCAGGGTGGGGGGTCGCCACGAGCAGTACTTC
cdr3_aa: CASPRVGGRHEQYF
d_call: -
clone_size: once
j_call: TRBJ2-7
v_call: TRBV4-1

cdr3_nt: TGTGCCAGCAGCTTGGGCGGGCGCTCTAACACAGATACGCAGTATTTT
cdr3_aa: CASSLGGRSNTDTQYF
d_call: -
clone_size: -
j_call: TRBJ2-3
v_call: TRBV5-4

cdr3_nt: TGTGCCAGCAGCCCCTTCTCTACTAATGAAAAACTGTTTTTT
cdr3_aa: CASSPFSTNEKLFF
d_call: -
clone_size: few
j_call: TRBJ1-4
v_call: TRBV27

cdr3_nt: TGTGCCAGCAGGCTGGGGGGATCCTACGAGCAGTACTTC
cdr3_aa: CASRLGGSYEQYF
d_call: -
clone_size: -
j_call: TRBJ2-7
v_call: TRBV4-2

cdr3_nt: TGTGCCAGTAGTATCCCCGCGGACTATAGCTACACCTTC
cdr3_aa: CASSIPADYSYTF
d_call: -
clone_size: -
j_call: TRBJ1-2
v_call: TRBV19

cdr3_nt: TGTGCCAGCAGCCAAGATGAGGGGGGGCCAAAAACAGATACGCAGTATTTT
cdr3_aa: CASSQDEGGPKTDTQYF
d_call: -
clone_size: -
j_call: TRBJ2-3
v_call: TRBV14

cdr3_nt: TGTGCCATCAGTAAAGGCGGGACCACAGATACGCAGTATTTT
cdr3_aa: CAISKGGTTDTQYF
d_call: -
clone_size: -
j_call: TRBJ2-3
v_call: TRBV10-3

cdr3_nt: TGTGCCAGTAGACCGTGGGCTAGCGGGGCCGGCAATGAGCAGTTCTTC
cdr3_aa: CASRPWASGAGNEQFF
d_call: TRBD2
clone_size: -
j_call: TRBJ2-1
v_call: TRBV19

cdr3_nt: TGTGCCAGCAGCAAAGCCCCGACTAGCGGGGGCTCGGATACGCAGTATTTT
cdr3_aa: CASSKAPTSGGSDTQYF
d_call: TRBD2
clone_size: -
j_call: TRBJ2-3
v_call: TRBV9

cdr3_nt: TGTGCCAGCAGTTTACAGCGGGGGAATGAGCAGTTCTTC
cdr3_aa: CASSLQRGNEQFF
d_call: TRBD2
clone_size: -
j_call: TRBJ2-1
v_call: TRBV12-3/TRBV12-4

cdr3_nt: TGTGCCAGCCGAAGACGCTCATCTGGAAACACCATATATTTT
cdr3_aa: CASRRRSSGNTIYF
d_call: -
clone_size: -
j_call: TRBJ1-3
v_call: TRBV5-6

cdr3_nt: TGTGCCTGGGGGAGGGAACACATGAACACTGAAGCTTTCTTT
cdr3_aa: CAWGREHMNTEAFF
d_call: -
clone_size: -
j_call: TRBJ1-1
v_call: TRBV30

cdr3_nt: TGTGCCAGCAGCTTAGCGAATTCACCCCTCCACTTT
cdr3_aa: CASSLANSPLHF
d_call: -
clone_size: -
j_call: TRBJ1-6
v_call: TRBV7-8

cdr3_nt: TGTGCCAGCAGTCGACAGGGGAGACAGCCCCAGCATTTT
cdr3_aa: CASSRQGRQPQHF
d_call: TRBD1
clone_size: few
j_call: TRBJ1-5
v_call: TRBV12-3/TRBV12-4

cdr3_nt: TGTGCCACCAGCAGAGCGGGGACAAGTAATGAAAAACTGTTTTTT
cdr3_aa: CATSRAGTSNEKLFF
d_call: -
clone_size: -
j_call: TRBJ1-4
v_call: TRBV15

cdr3_nt: TGTGCCAGCAGCTTGAATTGGCAGGTTACTGAAAAACTGTTTTTT
cdr3_aa: CASSLNWQVTEKLFF
d_call: -
clone_size: once
j_call: TRBJ1-4
v_call: TRBV5-6

cdr3_nt: TGTGCCAGCAGCTTAGATTCGGGGGGCAATCAGCCCCAGCATTTT
cdr3_aa: CASSLDSGGNQPQHF
d_call: -
clone_size: -
j_call: TRBJ1-5
v_call: TRBV7-2

cdr3_nt: TGTGCCAGCTCCCGTGCGGGCAATCAGCCCCAGCATTTT
cdr3_aa: CASSRAGNQPQHF
d_call: -
clone_size: once
j_call: TRBJ1-5
v_call: TRBV18

cdr3_nt: TGTGCCTGTGGCAGGGTAGGAAGACCCCAGCATTTT
cdr3_aa: CACGRVGRPQHF
d_call: -
clone_size: few
j_call: TRBJ1-5
v_call: TRBV6-5

cdr3_nt: TGTGCCAGCACCCCGGACCTCTCTGGAAACACCATATATTTT
cdr3_aa: CASTPDLSGNTIYF
d_call: -
clone_size: -
j_call: TRBJ1-3
v_call: TRBV27

cdr3_nt: TGCGCCAGCAGCTTGTCAGGATCAGATACGCAGTATTTT
cdr3_aa: CASSLSGSDTQYF
d_call: -
clone_size: -
j_call: TRBJ2-3
v_call: TRBV5-1

cdr3_nt: TGTGCCAGTAAGGGCGGGACAGGCCGCACCGGGGAGCTGTTTTTT
cdr3_aa: CASKGGTGRTGELFF
d_call: TRBD1
clone_size: -
j_call: TRBJ2-2
v_call: TRBV19

cdr3_nt: TGTGCCAGCAGTGTGGACGGGAACACTGAAGCTTTCTTT
cdr3_aa: CASSVDGNTEAFF
d_call: -
clone_size: few
j_call: TRBJ1-1
v_call: TRBV6-4

cdr3_nt: TGTGCCAGCAGCTTGCAAAAGGGACAGACCTACGAGCAGTACTTC
cdr3_aa: CASSLQKGQTYEQYF
d_call: TRBD1
clone_size: -
j_call: TRBJ2-7
v_call: TRBV5-4

cdr3_nt: TGTGCCACCAGTGACCCCGGACTAGCGGGGGGGCGGTCAGATACGCAGTATTTT
cdr3_aa: CATSDPGLAGGRSDTQYF
d_call: TRBD2
clone_size: -
j_call: TRBJ2-3
v_call: TRBV24-1

cdr3_nt: TGTGCCAGCTCACTCTCCCAAAACCCGAGCACAGATACGCAGTATTTT
cdr3_aa: CASSLSQNPSTDTQYF
d_call: -
clone_size: few
j_call: TRBJ2-3
v_call: TRBV18

cdr3_nt: TGTGCCAGCAGCCCCGGACAGACCTACGAGCAGTACTTC
cdr3_aa: CASSPGQTYEQYF
d_call: -
clone_size: once
j_call: TRBJ2-7
v_call: TRBV14

cdr3_nt: TGTGCCAGCAAGGCAAGCTCCTATAATTCACCCCTCCACTTT
cdr3_aa: CASKASSYNSPLHF
d_call: -
clone_size: -
j_call: TRBJ1-6
v_call: TRBV3-1/TRBV3-2

cdr3_nt: TGTGCCAGCAGTGACGTACTAGCGGGGAGCACAGATACGCAGTATTTT
cdr3_aa: CASSDVLAGSTDTQYF
d_call: TRBD2
clone_size: once
j_call: TRBJ2-3
v_call: TRBV2

cdr3_nt: TGTGCCAGCAGTCCCTCCGGACAGCCGAACACTGAAGCTTTCTTT
cdr3_aa: CASSPSGQPNTEAFF
d_call: -
clone_size: -
j_call: TRBJ1-1
v_call: TRBV6-5

cdr3_nt: TGTGCCAGCTCACCGGGACAGGGGGTTGGCAATCAGCCCCAGCATTTT
cdr3_aa: CASSPGQGVGNQPQHF
d_call: TRBD1
clone_size: once
j_call: TRBJ1-5
v_call: TRBV18

cdr3_nt: TGTGCCAGCAGGGACGAACGCCGGGACAGGGGGCGATTTAACACTAATGAAAAACTGTTTTTT
cdr3_aa: CASRDERRDRGRFNTNEKLFF
d_call: TRBD1
clone_size: few
j_call: TRBJ1-4
v_call: TRBV28

cdr3_nt: TGTGCCAGCTCCCCTACAGCGGGGGGCCTCCCTTACGAGCAGTACTTC
cdr3_aa: CASSPTAGGLPYEQYF
d_call: TRBD2
clone_size: -
j_call: TRBJ2-7
v_call: TRBV18

cdr3_nt: TGTGCCAGCTCACCACCGACCCGGGGCCGAAGAGACACCATATATTTT
cdr3_aa: CASSPPTRGRRDTIYF
d_call: -
clone_size: -
j_call: TRBJ1-3
v_call: TRBV18

cdr3_nt: TGTGCCAGCAGCTTTTACAGTATGAGCAATCAGCCCCAGCATTTT
cdr3_aa: CASSFYSMSNQPQHF
d_call: -
clone_size: once
j_call: TRBJ1-5
v_call: TRBV7-8

cdr3_nt: TGTGCCAGCAGCTTTAACAGGGATGGCTACACCTTC
cdr3_aa: CASSFNRDGYTF
d_call: -
clone_size: -
j_call: TRBJ1-2
v_call: TRBV7-9

cdr3_nt: TGTGCCAGCAGCTTAGAGGCCAGGAGACGCTCAGGCTACACCTTC
cdr3_aa: CASSLEARRRSGYTF
d_call: -
clone_size: -
j_call: TRBJ1-2
v_call: TRBV7-2

cdr3_nt: TGTGCCAGCAGCGCAGGAGGGGCGAACACCGGGGAGCTGTTTTTT
cdr3_aa: CASSAGGANTGELFF
d_call: -
clone_size: -
j_call: TRBJ2-2
v_call: TRBV11-2

cdr3_nt: TGTGCCACCAGTTCTTTCCTCGGGACTATTTACAATGAGCAGTTCTTC
cdr3_aa: CATSSFLGTIYNEQFF
d_call: TRBD2
clone_size: -
j_call: TRBJ2-1
v_call: TRBV24-1

cdr3_nt: TGTGCCAGCTCACTTGGGACAGGGGTCGATACGCAGTATTTT
cdr3_aa: CASSLGTGVDTQYF
d_call: TRBD1
clone_size: once
j_call: TRBJ2-3
v_call: TRBV18

cdr3_nt: TGTGCCAGCAGTGATCCCCCCAGCTACACCTTC
cdr3_aa: CASSDPPSYTF
d_call: -
clone_size: -
j_call: TRBJ1-2
v_call: TRBV25-1